This T cell receptor (beta chain) was identified during a study of shared clonotypes between healthy human individuals. Points from the study as a whole: A generally larger estimated richness was seen in naive subsets than in memory subsets. Shared across several donors were around 4.7% of the naive CD4 clonotypes. Shared clonotypes across all four donors exceeded non-shared ones in generation probability.

Naive CD8 populations comprised CD45RO-negative cells positively selected for CCR7, excluding terminally differentiated effector memory CD45RA+ cells. A word on this clone: Its target is not known.

V lost 5 bases and J lost 8; bases outside the gene matches: 12. The CDR3 length is 15 residues. Germline V gives CDR1 SGHTA, CDR2 FQGTGA. A deep-level run was used for the assay. Repertoires were generated with immunoSEQ multiplex PCR, while TCRdb's copy carries only in-frame clones and drops some. Among about 2.2 million clones, about 94% were seen once, and the ten largest hold more than 1.5%. The V call is TRBV7-3, the J call TRBJ2-1; 7 bases align to TRBD2. Sequencing was done on a sample of naive CD8+ T cells from PBMCs. This clonotype originated in a man between 18 and 29 years old in good health. Some clones in this sample may be carry-over from other donors' samples. The CDR3: CASSRLAGVAHEQFF. CDR3 DNA sequence: TGTGCCAGCAGCCGGTTGGCGGGAGTTGCACATGAGCAGTTCTTC.